This TCR beta chain was identified in a study of blood T cell repertoires in COVID-19. Whole-study context: Samples representing acute and convalescent COVID-19 were sourced from the United States, Italy and Spain. PBMCs, B-cell-depleted T cells, or T cells were the source of the cDNA or gDNA that made up the material.

This CDR3 region has 15 residues. Germline CDR1 reads SGHRS; CDR2 reads YFSETQ. Trimming removed 3 bases from V and 3 bases from J, with 15 bases in between. Per the original methods: Nucleated cell counts were estimated from reference gene primer amplification. Measured with immunoSEQ multiplex PCR; TCRdb has only the in-frame clones, and not every one. The DNA was the basis for D and trimming; V, J and clone size are from that table. The table has over 250,000 clones, approximately 85% seen once. Sequenced material: peripheral blood. The chain has TRBV5-1 and TRBJ1-1, with D perhaps matching TRBD1 (6 bases). This TCR came from a woman in her seventies with acute or convalescent COVID-19. CDR3 in amino acids: CASSSQAGVDTEAFF. The CDR3 DNA sequence: TGCGCCAGCAGCTCCCAGGCAGGGGTTGACACTGAAGCTTTCTTT.